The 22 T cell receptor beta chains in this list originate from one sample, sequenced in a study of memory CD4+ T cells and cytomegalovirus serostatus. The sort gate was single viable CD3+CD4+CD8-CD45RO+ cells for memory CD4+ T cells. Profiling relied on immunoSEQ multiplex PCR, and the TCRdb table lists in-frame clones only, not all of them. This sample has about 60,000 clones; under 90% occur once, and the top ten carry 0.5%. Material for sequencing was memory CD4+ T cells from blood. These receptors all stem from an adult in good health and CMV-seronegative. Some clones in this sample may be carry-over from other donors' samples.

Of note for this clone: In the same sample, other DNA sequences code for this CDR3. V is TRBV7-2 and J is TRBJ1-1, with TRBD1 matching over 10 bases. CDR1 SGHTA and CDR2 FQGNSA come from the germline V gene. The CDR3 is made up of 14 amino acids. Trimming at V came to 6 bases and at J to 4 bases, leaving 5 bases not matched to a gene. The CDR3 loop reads CASRRTGGITEAFF. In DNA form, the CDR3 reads TGTGCCAGCAGGCGGACAGGGGGTATCACTGAAGCTTTCTTT.

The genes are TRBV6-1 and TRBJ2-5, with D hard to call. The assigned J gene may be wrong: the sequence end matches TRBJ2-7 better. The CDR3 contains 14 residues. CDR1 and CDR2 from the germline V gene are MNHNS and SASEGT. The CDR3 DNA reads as TGTGCCAGCAGGCTTCGCGGCTACTCCTACGAGCAGTACTTC. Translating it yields CASRLRGYSYEQYF.

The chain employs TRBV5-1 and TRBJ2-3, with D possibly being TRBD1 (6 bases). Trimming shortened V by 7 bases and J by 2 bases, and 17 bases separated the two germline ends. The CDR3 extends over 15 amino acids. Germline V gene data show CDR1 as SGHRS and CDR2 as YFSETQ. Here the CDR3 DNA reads TGCGCCAGCGGTGGCGCACAGGGCATCACAGATACGCAGTATTTT. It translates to CASGGAQGITDTQYF.

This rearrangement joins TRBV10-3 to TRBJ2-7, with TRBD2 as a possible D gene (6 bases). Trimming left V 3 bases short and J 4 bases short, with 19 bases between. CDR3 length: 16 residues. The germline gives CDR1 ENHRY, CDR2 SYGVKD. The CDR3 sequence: CAISDSRLVVGYEQYF. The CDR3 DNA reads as TGTGCCATCAGTGATTCTAGACTAGTCGTCGGATACGAGCAGTACTTC.

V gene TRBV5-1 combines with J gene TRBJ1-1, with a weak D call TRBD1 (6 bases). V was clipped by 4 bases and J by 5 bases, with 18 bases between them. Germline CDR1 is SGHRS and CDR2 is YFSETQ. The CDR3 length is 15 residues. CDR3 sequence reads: CASSVSTQGGTEAFF. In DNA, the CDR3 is TGCGCCAGCAGCGTCAGTACACAGGGTGGGACTGAAGCTTTCTTT.

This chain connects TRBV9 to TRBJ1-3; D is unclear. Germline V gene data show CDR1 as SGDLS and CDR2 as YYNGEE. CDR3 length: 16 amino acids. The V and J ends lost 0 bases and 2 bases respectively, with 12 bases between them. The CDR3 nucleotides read TGTGCCAGCAGCGTAGCTACCGCAGGCCCTGGAAACACCATATATTTT. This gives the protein CASSVATAGPGNTIYF.

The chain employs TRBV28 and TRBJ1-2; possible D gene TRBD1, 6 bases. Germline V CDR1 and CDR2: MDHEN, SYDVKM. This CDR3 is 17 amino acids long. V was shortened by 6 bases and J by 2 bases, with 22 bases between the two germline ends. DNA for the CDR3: TGTGCCAGCAGCCATGGTGGGGGCGGAGGAGGAAACTATGGCTACACCTTC. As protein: CASSHGGGGGGNYGYTF.

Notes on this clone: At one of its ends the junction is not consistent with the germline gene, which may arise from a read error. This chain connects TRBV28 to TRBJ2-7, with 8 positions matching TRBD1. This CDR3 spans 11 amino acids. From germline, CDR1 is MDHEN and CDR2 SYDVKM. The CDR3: CASSLGSTGDF. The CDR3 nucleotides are TGTGCCAGCAGTTTAGGGTCGACAGGGGACTTC.

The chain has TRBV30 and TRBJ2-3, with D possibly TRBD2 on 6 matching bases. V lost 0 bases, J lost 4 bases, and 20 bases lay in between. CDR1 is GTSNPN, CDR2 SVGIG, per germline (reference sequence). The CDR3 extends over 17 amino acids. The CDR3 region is CAWSVGLEGLFADTQYF. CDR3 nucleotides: TGTGCCTGGAGTGTTGGGCTGGAGGGCCTCTTCGCAGATACGCAGTATTTT.

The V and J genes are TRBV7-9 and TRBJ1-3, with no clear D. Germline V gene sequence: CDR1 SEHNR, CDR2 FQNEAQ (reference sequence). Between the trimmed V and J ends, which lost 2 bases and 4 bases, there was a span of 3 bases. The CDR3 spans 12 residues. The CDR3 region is CASSLTGNTIYF. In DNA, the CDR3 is TGTGCCAGCAGCTTAACGGGAAACACCATATATTTT.

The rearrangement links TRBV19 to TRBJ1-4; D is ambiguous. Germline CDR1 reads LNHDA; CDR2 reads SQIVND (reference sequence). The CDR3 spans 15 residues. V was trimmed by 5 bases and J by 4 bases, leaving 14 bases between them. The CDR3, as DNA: TGTGCCAGTAGTCCTCCGCAGCGGAGTAATGAAAAACTGTTTTTT. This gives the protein CASSPPQRSNEKLFF. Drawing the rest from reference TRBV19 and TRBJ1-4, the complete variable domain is DGGITQSPKYLFRKEGQNVTLSCEQNLNHDAMYWYRQDPGQGLRLIYYSQIVNDFQKGDIAEGYSVSREKKESFPLTVTSAQKNPTAFYLCASSPPQRSNEKLFFGSGTQLSVL.

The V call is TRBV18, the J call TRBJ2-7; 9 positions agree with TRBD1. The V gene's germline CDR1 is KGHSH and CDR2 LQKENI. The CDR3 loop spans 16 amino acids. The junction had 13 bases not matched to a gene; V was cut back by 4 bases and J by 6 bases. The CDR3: CASSHGAGQGSGEQYF. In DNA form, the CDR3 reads TGTGCCAGCTCACATGGAGCGGGACAGGGATCTGGCGAGCAGTACTTC.

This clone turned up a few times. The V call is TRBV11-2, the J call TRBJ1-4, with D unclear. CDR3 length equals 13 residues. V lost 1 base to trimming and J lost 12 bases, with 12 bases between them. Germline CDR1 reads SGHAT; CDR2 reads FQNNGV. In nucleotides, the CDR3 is TGTGCCAGCAGCTTAGCTGGGAAGAGGGAACTGTTTTTT. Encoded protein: CASSLAGKRELFF. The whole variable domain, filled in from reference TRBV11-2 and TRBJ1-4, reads EAGVAQSPRYKIIEKRQSVAFWCNPISGHATLYWYQQILGQGPKLLIQFQNNGVVDDSQLPKDRFSAERLKGVDSTLKIQPAKLEDSAVYLCASSLAGKRELFFGSGTQLSVL.

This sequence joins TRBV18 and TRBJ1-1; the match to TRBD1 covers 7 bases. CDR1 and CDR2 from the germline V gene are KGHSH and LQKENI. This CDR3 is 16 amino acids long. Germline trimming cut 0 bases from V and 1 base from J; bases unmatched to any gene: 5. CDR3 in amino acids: CASSPPMAGGNTEAFF. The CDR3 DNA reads TGTGCCAGCTCACCACCCATGGCAGGGGGGAACACTGAAGCTTTCTTT.

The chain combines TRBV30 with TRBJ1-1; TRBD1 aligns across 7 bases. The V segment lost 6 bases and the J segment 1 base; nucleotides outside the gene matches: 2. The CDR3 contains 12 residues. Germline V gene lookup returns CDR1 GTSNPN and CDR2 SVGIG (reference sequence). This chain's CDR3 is CACHRGNTEAFF. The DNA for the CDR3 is TGTGCCTGCCACAGGGGGAACACTGAAGCTTTCTTT.

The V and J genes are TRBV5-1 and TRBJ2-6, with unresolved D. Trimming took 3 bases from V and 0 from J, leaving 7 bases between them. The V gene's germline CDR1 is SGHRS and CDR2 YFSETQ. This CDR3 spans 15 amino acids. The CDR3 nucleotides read TGCGCCAGCAGCTGGTATGACTCTGGGGCCAACGTCCTGACTTTC. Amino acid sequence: CASSWYDSGANVLTF.

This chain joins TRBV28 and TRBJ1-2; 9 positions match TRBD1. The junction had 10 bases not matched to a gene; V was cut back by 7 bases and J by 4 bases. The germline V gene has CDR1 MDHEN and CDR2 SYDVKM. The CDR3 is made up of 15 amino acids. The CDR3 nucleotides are TGTGCCAGCACCACCCTTACAGGGGGCGGCTATGGCTACACCTTC. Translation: CASTTLTGGGYGYTF.

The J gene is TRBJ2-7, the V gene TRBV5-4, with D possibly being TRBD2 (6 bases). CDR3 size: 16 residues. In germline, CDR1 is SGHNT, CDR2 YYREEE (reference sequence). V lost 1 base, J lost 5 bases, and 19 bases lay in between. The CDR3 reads CASSLKRVGRDDEQYF. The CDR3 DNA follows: TGTGCCAGCAGCTTGAAGCGGGTGGGCAGGGACGACGAGCAGTACTTC.

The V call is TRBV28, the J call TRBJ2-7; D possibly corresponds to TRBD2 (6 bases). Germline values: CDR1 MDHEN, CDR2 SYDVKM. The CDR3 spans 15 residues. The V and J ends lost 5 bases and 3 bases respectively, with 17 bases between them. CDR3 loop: CASSPGGVKNYEQYF. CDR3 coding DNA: TGTGCCAGCAGTCCGGGCGGGGTTAAAAACTACGAGCAGTACTTC.

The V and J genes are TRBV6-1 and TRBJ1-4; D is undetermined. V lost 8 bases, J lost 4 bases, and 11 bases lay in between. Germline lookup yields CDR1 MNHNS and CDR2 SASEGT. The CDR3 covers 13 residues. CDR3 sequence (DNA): TGTGCCAGCGGCTTGTCGGGTAATGAAAAACTGTTTTTT. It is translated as CASGLSGNEKLFF.

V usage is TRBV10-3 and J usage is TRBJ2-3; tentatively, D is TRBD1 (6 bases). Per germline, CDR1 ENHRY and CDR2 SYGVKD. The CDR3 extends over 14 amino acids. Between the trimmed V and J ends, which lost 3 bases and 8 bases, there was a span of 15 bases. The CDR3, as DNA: TGTGCCATCAGTGAAGAGACAGGAACGTCTACGCAGTATTTT. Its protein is CAISEETGTSTQYF.

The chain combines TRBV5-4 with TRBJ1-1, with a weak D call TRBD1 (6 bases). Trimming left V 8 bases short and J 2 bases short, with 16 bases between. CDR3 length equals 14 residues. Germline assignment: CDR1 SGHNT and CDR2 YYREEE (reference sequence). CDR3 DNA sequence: TGTGCCAGTAGGAAAGGGGGACTTAACACTGAAGCTTTCTTT. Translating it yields CASRKGGLNTEAFF.